Presented here are 15 T cell receptor beta chains from one specimen sequenced in a study of post-analysis software for immune sequencing data. Broader study findings: Higher frequency in patients than in controls was seen for roughly five TRBV segments, with TRBV5-6, TRBV5-1 and TRBV20-1 among them.

What these receptors recognize is not known. Tagging with unique molecular identifiers was a feature of the TCR beta cDNA libraries. TCRdb passed the PCR reads through MiXCR, listing each CDR3 protein once. The table includes about 460,000 distinct CDR3 sequences, around 40% detected once. The specimen was blood. These receptors came from a girl aged 5-17 years with multiple sclerosis.

This clonotype has a handful of counts. The genes are TRBV21-1 and TRBJ2-5; the table assigns TRBD1, which was not confirmed against the DNA. TRBV21-1 is shown as a pseudogene. The CDR3 consists of 16 residues. CDR3 sequence reads: CASSKVGGMEQETQYF. The CDR3 bases are TGTGCCAGCAGCAAAGTTGGGGGGATGGAGCAAGAGACCCAGTACTTC.

This chain joins TRBV27 and TRBJ2-1; 12 nucleotides align to TRBD2. Germline loops: CDR1 MNHEY, CDR2 SMNVEV (reference sequence). With 5 bases clipped from V and 7 bases from J, the junction kept 9 bases outside the gene matches. The CDR3 is made up of 16 amino acids. The CDR3 coding sequence is TGTGCCAGCAGTCCCCCCCAGACTAGCGGGAGAAATGAGCAGTTCTTC. Translation: CASSPPQTSGRNEQFF.

Comment on this clonotype: At one boundary the junction diverges from the germline segment, which might be a read error. The rearrangement uses TRBV15 and TRBJ1-1; D is uncertain. Germline V gene sequence: CDR1 LNHNV, CDR2 YYDKDF (reference sequence). The CDR3 covers 14 residues. The CDR3 spells CATGRGRVNTEAFF. The DNA of the CDR3 is TGTGCCACCGGCAGAGGAAGGGTGAACACTGAAGCTTTCTTT.

The chain recombines TRBV2 with TRBJ1-1; D might be TRBD1 (5 bases). Germline loops: CDR1 SNHLY, CDR2 FYNNEI. The V and J ends lost 1 base and 0 bases respectively, with 9 bases between them. The CDR3 contains 15 residues. This chain's CDR3 is CASSEGAGMNTEAFF. In DNA form, the CDR3 reads TGTGCCAGCAGTGAAGGGGCAGGGATGAACACTGAAGCTTTCTTT. Combining the CDR3 with reference TRBV2 and TRBJ1-1 gives the whole variable domain EPEVTQTPSHQVTQMGQEVILRCVPISNHLYFYWYRQILGQKVEFLVSFYNNEISEKSEIFDDQFSVERPDGSNFTLKIRSTKLEDSAMYFCASSEGAGMNTEAFFGQGTRLTVV.

This clonotype was observed a few times. The V gene is TRBV11-2, the J gene TRBJ2-3; no clear D. With 0 bases removed from V and 0 bases from J, the gap between germline ends came to 13 bases. CDR3 length equals 17 residues. Germline values: CDR1 SGHAT, CDR2 FQNNGV. The CDR3 protein is CASSLEVAVTSTDTQYF. In DNA form, the CDR3 reads TGTGCCAGCAGCTTAGAGGTGGCCGTAACTAGCACAGATACGCAGTATTTT.

This clonotype has more than one count but fewer than ten. The chain employs TRBV7-2 and TRBJ2-1; unclear D gene. In germline, CDR1 is SGHTA, CDR2 FQGNSA. Between the trimmed V and J ends, which lost 1 base and 4 bases, there was a span of 8 bases. The CDR3 covers 14 residues. CDR3 coding DNA: TGTGCCAGCAGCTTAGACGGCGTTTACAATGAGCAGTTCTTC. Protein product: CASSLDGVYNEQFF.

This clonotype was detected a few times. V and J are TRBV27 and TRBJ2-7; 12 bases align to TRBD1. Germline CDR1 MNHEY, CDR2 SMNVEV (reference sequence). The V and J ends lost 0 bases and 4 bases, in that order; junction bases with no gene match: 7. The CDR3 spans 17 residues. In nucleotides, the CDR3 is TGTGCCAGCAGTTTATCGCATGGGACAGGGGGCAGGTACGAGCAGTACTTC. It translates to CASSLSHGTGGRYEQYF.

The chain links TRBV18 to TRBJ2-1, with unresolved D. The CDR3 contains 12 residues. Germline V gene lookup returns CDR1 KGHSH and CDR2 LQKENI. V gave up 4 bases and J gave up 10 bases, with 11 bases separating them. CDR3 amino acids: CASSQPSEEQFF. CDR3 DNA: TGTGCCAGCTCACAACCGTCAGAGGAGCAGTTCTTC.

In the case of this clonotype: One end of the junction does not line up with germline, which may come from a read error. This chain uses TRBV27 with TRBJ1-4; 7 nucleotides match TRBD1. The V gene's germline CDR1 is MNHEY and CDR2 SMNVEV (reference sequence). This CDR3 has 14 residues. The CDR3 spells CASSATGPYEKQFF. The CDR3 nucleotides read TGTGCCAGCAGTGCGACAGGGCCCTATGAAAAACAGTTTTTT.

The chain is built from TRBV29-1 and TRBJ1-2; D gene ambiguous. This CDR3 is 12 amino acids long. Germline V gene data show CDR1 as SQVTM and CDR2 as ANQGSEA. V lost 4 bases and J lost 2, with 8 bases in between. The CDR3 DNA reads TGCAGCGTTGGAGGGCTAAACTATGGCTACACCTTC. Its translation is CSVGGLNYGYTF.

The chain uses TRBV6-5 and TRBJ2-7; the D gene is possibly TRBD2 (6 bases). This CDR3 contains 13 residues. Trimming took off 6 bases at V and 7 bases at J, with 16 bases between the two ends. CDR1 is MNHEY, CDR2 SVGAGI, per germline. The CDR3 sequence is CASRAREGGEQYF. Here the CDR3 DNA reads TGTGCCAGCAGGGCGAGAGAGGGAGGTGAGCAGTACTTC.

This chain uses TRBV4-3 with TRBJ1-4; weak D call: TRBD1 (6 bases). The CDR3 length is 16 residues. Trimming stripped 0 bases from V and 7 bases from J, with 15 bases between. Germline V gives CDR1 LGHNA, CDR2 YSLEER. The CDR3 nucleotides are TGCGCCAGCAGCCAAGATTGGAAGGGGGAGGTTGAAAAACTGTTTTTT. Its translation is CASSQDWKGEVEKLFF.

The chain combines TRBV5-1 with TRBJ2-3; D is unclear. In germline, CDR1 is SGHRS, CDR2 YFSETQ. Deletions cut 0 bases from V and 2 bases from J, with 7 bases between. This CDR3 spans 14 amino acids. CDR3 nucleotides: TGCGCCAGCAGCTTGGTCGCGGCCACAGATACGCAGTATTTT. This codes for CASSLVAATDTQYF.

The chain joins TRBV7-9 to TRBJ2-1; D may be TRBD1 or TRBD2 (5 bases each). The germline gives CDR1 SEHNR, CDR2 FQNEAQ (reference sequence). This CDR3 has 12 amino acids. V dropped 5 bases and J dropped 7 bases, with 9 bases sitting between them. CDR3 nucleotide sequence: TGTGCCAGCAGCGGGACGGGGAATGAGCAGTTCTTC. Translating it yields CASSGTGNEQFF.

This chain joins TRBV28 and TRBJ2-3; D uncertain. The ends were cut back, 6 bases at V and 5 bases at J, with 12 bases in the middle. Germline V gives CDR1 MDHEN, CDR2 SYDVKM. The CDR3 is made up of 13 amino acids. The CDR3 bases are TGTGCCAGCAGGTTGGAAGTTGGAGATACGCAGTATTTT. This translates into CASRLEVGDTQYF. Looking up the rest from reference TRBV28 and TRBJ2-3 gives the full variable domain: DVKVTQSSRYLVKRTGEKVFLECVQDMDHENMFWYRQDPGLGLRLIYFSYDVKMKEKGDIPEGYSVSREKKERFSLILESASTNQTSMYLCASRLEVGDTQYFGPGTRLTVL.